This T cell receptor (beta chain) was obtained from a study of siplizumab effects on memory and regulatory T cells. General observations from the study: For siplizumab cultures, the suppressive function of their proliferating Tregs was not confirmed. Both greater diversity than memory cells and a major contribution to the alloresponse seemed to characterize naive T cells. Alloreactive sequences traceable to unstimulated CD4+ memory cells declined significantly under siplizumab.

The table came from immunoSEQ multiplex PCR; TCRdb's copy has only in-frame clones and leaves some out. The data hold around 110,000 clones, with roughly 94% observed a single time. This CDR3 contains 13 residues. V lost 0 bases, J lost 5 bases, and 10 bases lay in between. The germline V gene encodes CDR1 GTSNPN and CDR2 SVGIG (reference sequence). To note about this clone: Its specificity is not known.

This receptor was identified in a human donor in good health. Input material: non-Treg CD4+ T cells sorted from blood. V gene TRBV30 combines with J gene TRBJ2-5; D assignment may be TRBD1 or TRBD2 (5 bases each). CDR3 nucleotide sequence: TGTGCCTGGAGTGTACTAGAGGGGGAGACCCAGTACTTC. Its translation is CAWSVLEGETQYF.